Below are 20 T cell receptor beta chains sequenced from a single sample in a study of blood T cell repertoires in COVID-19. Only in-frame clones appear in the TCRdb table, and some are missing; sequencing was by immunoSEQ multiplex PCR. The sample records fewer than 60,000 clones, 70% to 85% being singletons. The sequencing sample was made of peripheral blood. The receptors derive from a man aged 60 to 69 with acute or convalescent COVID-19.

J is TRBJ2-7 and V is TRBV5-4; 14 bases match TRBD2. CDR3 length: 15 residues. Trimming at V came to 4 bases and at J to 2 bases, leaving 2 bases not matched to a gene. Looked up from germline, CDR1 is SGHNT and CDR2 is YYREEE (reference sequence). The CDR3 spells CASSTGLAGAYEQYF. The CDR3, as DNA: TGTGCCAGCAGCACGGGACTAGCGGGGGCCTACGAGCAGTACTTC. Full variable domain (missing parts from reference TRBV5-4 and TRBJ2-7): ETGVTQSPTHLIKTRGQQVTLRCSSQSGHNTVSWYQQALGQGPQFIFQYYREEENGRGNFPPRFSGLQFPNYSSELNVNALELDDSALYLCASSTGLAGAYEQYFGPGTRLTVT.

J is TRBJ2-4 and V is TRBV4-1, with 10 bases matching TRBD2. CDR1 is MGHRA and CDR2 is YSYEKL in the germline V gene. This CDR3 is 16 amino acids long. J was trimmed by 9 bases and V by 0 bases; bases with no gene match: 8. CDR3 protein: CASSQEWSGGDRIQYF. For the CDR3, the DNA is TGCGCCAGCAGCCAAGAGTGGAGCGGGGGGGATCGCATTCAGTACTTC.

The CDR3 DNA follows: TGTGCCAGCAGTTTGCACGGGGGGCCGAGAACTGAAGCTTTCTTT. The encoded protein is CASSLHGGPRTEAFF. This chain joins TRBV28 and TRBJ1-1, with D possibly being TRBD1 (6 bases). This CDR3 spans 15 amino acids. Germline V gene lookup returns CDR1 MDHEN and CDR2 SYDVKM. V lost 3 bases, J lost 5 bases, and 16 bases lay in between.

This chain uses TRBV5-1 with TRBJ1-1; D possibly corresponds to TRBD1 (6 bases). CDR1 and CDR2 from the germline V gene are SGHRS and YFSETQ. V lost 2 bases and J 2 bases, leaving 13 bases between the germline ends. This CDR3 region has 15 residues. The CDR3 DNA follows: TGCGCCAGCAGCTTCGGATCTGGGGGCAACACTGAAGCTTTCTTT. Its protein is CASSFGSGGNTEAFF.

Here the CDR3 DNA reads TGTGCCAGCAGCTTGGCTGCAGGGGCCAACGTCCTGACTTTC. Its translation is CASSLAAGANVLTF. The chain is built from TRBV7-2 and TRBJ2-6; D ambiguous. The CDR3 has 14 amino acids. Germline CDR1 SGHTA, CDR2 FQGNSA. V shed 3 bases and J shed 4 bases, with 7 bases lying between them.

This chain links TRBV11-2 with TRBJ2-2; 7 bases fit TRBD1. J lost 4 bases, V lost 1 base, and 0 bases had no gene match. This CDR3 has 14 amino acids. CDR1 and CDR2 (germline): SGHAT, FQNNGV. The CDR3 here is CASSLGQGTGELFF. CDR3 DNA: TGTGCCAGCAGCTTAGGACAGGGCACCGGGGAGCTGTTTTTT.

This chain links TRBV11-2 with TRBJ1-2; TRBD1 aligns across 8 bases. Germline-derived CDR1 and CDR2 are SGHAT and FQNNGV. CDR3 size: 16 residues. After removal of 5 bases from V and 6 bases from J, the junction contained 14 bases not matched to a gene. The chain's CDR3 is CASSPRATGGVNGYTF. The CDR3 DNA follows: TGTGCCAGCAGCCCAAGGGCTACAGGGGGAGTCAATGGCTACACCTTC.

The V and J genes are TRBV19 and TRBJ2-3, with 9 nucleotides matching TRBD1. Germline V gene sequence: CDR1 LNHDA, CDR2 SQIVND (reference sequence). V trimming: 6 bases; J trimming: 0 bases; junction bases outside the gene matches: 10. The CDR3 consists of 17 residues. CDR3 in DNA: TGTGCCAGTAGGGACAGGGGTAACCGGGAGAGCACAGATACGCAGTATTTT. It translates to CASRDRGNRESTDTQYF.

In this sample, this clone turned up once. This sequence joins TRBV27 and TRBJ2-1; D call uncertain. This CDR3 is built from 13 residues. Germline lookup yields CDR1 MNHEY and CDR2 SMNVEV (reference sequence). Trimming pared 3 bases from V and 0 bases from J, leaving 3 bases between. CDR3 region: CASSFSSYNEQFF. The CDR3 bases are TGTGCCAGCAGTTTTAGCTCCTACAATGAGCAGTTCTTC.

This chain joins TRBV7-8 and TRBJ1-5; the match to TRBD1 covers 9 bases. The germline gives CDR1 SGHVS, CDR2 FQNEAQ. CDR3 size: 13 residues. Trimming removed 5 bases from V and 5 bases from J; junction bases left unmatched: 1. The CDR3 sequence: CASSTGGDQPQHF. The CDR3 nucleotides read TGTGCCAGCAGCACAGGGGGCGATCAGCCCCAGCATTTT. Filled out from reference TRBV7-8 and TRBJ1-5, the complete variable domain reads GAGVSQSPRYKVAKRGQDVALRCDPISGHVSLFWYQQALGQGPEFLTYFQNEAQLDKSGLPSDRFFAERPEGSVSTLKIQRTQQEDSAVYLCASSTGGDQPQHFGDGTRLSIL.

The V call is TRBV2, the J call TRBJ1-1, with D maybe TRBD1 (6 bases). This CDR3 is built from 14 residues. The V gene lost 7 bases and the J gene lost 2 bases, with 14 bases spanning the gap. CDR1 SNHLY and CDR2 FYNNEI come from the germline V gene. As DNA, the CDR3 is TGTGCCAGCAATCCGGACAGATTTAACACTGAAGCTTTCTTT. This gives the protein CASNPDRFNTEAFF. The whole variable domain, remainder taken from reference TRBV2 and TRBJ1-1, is EPEVTQTPSHQVTQMGQEVILRCVPISNHLYFYWYRQILGQKVEFLVSFYNNEISEKSEIFDDQFSVERPDGSNFTLKIRSTKLEDSAMYFCASNPDRFNTEAFFGQGTRLTVV.

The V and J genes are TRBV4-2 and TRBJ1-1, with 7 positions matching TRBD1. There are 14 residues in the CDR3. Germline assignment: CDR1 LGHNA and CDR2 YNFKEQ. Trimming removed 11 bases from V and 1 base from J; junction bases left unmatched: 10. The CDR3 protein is CAASGTASNTEAFF. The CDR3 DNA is TGTGCCGCATCCGGGACAGCATCGAACACTGAAGCTTTCTTT.

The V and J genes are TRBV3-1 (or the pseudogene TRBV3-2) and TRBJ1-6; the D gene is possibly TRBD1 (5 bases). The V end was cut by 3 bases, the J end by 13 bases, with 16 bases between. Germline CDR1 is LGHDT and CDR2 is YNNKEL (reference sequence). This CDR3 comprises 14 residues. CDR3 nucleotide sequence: TGTGCCAGCAGCCAGGCAGGGATTGGCCTCCCCCTCCACTTT. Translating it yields CASSQAGIGLPLHF.

CDR3 sequence (DNA): TGCGCCAGCAGCATTCCGACAGGGGCCCCCGGGGAGCTGTTTTTT. Translated: CASSIPTGAPGELFF. The rearrangement uses TRBV5-1 and TRBJ2-2; 8 nucleotides match TRBD1. The CDR3 is made up of 15 amino acids. Looked up from germline, CDR1 is SGHRS and CDR2 is YFSETQ. The J segment lost 6 bases and the V segment lost 4 bases, leaving 8 bases of the junction unmatched.

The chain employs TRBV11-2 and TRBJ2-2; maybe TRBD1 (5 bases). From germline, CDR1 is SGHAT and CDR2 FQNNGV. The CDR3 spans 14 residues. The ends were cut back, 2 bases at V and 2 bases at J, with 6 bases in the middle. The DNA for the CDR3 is TGTGCCAGCAGCTTAACAGGAAACACCGGGGAGCTGTTTTTT. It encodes CASSLTGNTGELFF.

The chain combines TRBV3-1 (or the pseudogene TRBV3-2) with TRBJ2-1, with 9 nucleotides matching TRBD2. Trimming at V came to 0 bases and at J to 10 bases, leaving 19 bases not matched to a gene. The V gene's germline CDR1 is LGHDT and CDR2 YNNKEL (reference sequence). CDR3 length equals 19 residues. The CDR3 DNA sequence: TGTGCCAGCAGCCAAGAGAGATGGGTTGGCGGGGGGGCCCTAGGAGAGCAGTTCTTC. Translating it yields CASSQERWVGGGALGEQFF.

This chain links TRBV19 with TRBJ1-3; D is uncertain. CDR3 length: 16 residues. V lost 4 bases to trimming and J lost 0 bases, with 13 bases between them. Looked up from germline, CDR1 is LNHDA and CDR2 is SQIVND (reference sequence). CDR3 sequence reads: CASSTPGYSSGNTIYF. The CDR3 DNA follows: TGTGCCAGTAGTACCCCTGGATACAGCTCTGGAAACACCATATATTTT.

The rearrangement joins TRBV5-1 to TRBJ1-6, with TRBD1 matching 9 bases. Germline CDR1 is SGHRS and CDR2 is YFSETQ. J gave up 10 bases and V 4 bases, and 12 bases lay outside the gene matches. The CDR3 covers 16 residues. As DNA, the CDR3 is TGCGCCAGCAGCCCCGCGGGACAGGGTACCGAATCACCCCTCCACTTT. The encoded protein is CASSPAGQGTESPLHF.

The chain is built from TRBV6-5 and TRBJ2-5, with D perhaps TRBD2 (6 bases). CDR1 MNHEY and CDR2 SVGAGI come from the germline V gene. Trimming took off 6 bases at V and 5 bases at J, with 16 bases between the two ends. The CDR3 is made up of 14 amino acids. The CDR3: CASSTPGGRETQYF. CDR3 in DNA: TGTGCCAGCAGCACACCTGGAGGGCGGGAGACCCAGTACTTC.

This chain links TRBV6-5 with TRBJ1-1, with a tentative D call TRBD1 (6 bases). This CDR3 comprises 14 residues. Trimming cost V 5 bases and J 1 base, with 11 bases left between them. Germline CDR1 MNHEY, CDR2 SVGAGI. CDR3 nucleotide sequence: TGTGCCAGCAGTCACCAGACAGGGAACACTGAAGCTTTCTTT. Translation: CASSHQTGNTEAFF.